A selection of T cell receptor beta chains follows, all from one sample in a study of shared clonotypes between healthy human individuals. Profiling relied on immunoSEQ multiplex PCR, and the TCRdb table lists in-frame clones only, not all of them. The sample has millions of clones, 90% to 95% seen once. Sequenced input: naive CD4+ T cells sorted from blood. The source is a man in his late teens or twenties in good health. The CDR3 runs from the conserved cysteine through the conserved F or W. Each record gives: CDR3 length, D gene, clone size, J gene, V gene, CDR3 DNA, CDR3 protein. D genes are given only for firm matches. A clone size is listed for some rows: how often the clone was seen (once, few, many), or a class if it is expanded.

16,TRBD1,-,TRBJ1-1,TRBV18,TGTGCCAGCTCACCGGGACAGGGAAAACTAAACACTGAAGCTTTCTTT,CASSPGQGKLNTEAFF
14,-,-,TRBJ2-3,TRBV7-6,TGTGCCAGCGCGAGGGCCGACTACACAGATACGCAGTATTTT,CASARADYTDTQYF
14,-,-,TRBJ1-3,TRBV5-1,TGCGCCAGCAGCCTCCCAGACTCTGGAAACACCATATATTTT,CASSLPDSGNTIYF
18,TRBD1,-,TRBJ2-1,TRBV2,TGTGCCAGCACCGGGGACAGCGGCCACCGAGTCTCCTACAATGAGCAGTTCTTC,CASTGDSGHRVSYNEQFF
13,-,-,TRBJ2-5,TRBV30,TGTGCCTGGAGTGTCCAATTGCAAGAGACCCAGTACTTC,CAWSVQLQETQYF
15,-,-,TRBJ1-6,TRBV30,TGTGCCTGGAGTCGACCGGGACTAGTAAATTCACCCCTCCACTTT,CAWSRPGLVNSPLHF
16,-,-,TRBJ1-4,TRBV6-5,TGTGCCAGCAGTTACTCAGGGACATCGGGGGCTGAAAAACTGTTTTTT,CASSYSGTSGAEKLFF
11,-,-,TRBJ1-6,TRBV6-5,TGTGCCAGCAGGGCACAGGGACCCCTCCACTTT,CASRAQGPLHF
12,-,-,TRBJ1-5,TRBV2,TGTGCCAGCAGTGAAGAGGGACAGCCCCAGCATTTT,CASSEEGQPQHF
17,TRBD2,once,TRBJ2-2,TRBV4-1,TGCGCCAGCAGCCAGGGACTAGCGGGAGTAGTAACCGGGGAGCTGTTTTTT,CASSQGLAGVVTGELFF
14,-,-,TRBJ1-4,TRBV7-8,TGTGCCAGCAGCCAAAGGACCGACTTGCAAAAACTGTTTTTT,CASSQRTDLQKLFF
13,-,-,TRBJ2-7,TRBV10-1,TGCGCCAGCACTCCCCAAGGGTCCTACGAGCAGTACTTC,CASTPQGSYEQYF
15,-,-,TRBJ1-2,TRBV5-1,TGCGCCAGCAGCTTGGCCGCAGGGGCCGAATTTGGCTACACCTTC,CASSLAAGAEFGYTF
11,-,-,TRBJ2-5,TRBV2,TGTGCCAGCAGCGTCTCGGAGACCCAGTACTTC,CASSVSETQYF
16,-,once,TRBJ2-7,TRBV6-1,TGTGCCAGCAGTGAAGCGCTAACAGGGACCCCCTACGAGCAGTACTTC,CASSEALTGTPYEQYF
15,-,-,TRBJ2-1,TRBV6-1,TGTGCCAGCAGTGAAAGGGACTCTTCGTACAATGAGCAGTTCTTC,CASSERDSSYNEQFF
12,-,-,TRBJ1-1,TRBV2,TGTGCCACAACAACAGGGATCGCTGAAGCTTTCTTT,CATTTGIAEAFF
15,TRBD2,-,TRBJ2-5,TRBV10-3,TGTGCCACTCTAGCGGGAGGTACCAACCAAGAGACCCAGTACTTC,CATLAGGTNQETQYF
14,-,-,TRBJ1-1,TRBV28,TGTGCCAGCAGTTTACAGGGATTCGGCACTGAAGCTTTCTTT,CASSLQGFGTEAFF
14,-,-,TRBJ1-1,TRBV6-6,TGTGCCAGCAGTTTTCCGACAGGTGCGGGTGAAGCTTTCTTT,CASSFPTGAGEAFF
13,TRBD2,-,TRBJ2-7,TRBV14,TGTGCCAGCAGCCAAACTAGCGGGACCGAGCAGTACTTC,CASSQTSGTEQYF
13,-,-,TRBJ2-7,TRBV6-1,TGTGCCAGCCCCGACAATCTTGGCTACGAGCAGTACTTC,CASPDNLGYEQYF
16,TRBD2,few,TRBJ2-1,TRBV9,TGTGCCAGCAGCGTACTCCCTAGCGGGATTAACAATGAGCAGTTCTTC,CASSVLPSGINNEQFF
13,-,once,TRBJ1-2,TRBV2,TGTGCCAGCAGCGTGACAGGCGACAATGGCTACACCTTC,CASSVTGDNGYTF
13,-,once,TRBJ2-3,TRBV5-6,TGTGCCAGCAGCTTGGACAGAGCAGATACGCAGTATTTT,CASSLDRADTQYF